This section outlines one T cell receptor beta chain sequence together with its context. Its antigen is as yet unknown. The data were taken from a study of beta chain features in type 1 diabetes. Study as a whole: There was similarity between patients and healthy donors in age, gender and cell yields. Findings and limits, study-wide: Fewer insertions but more deletions were seen at VDJ junctions in type 1 diabetes patients. When Type 1 diabetes patients were examined, their TCRB CDR3s proved moderately but significantly shorter in all four CD4+ subsets. cDNA sequencing could over-represent cells with high TCR expression.

Losses at the gene ends were 2 bases for V and 4 bases for J; bases not matched to a gene: 7. The germline gives CDR1 MNHEY, CDR2 SMNVEV (reference sequence). The CDR3 contains 15 residues. Sequencing targeted expressed TCRB transcripts, as all isolated RNA had been reverse transcribed. Using immunoSEQ multiplex PCR, the repertoire was profiled, and TCRdb retains in-frame clones only, with some absent. The data contain 300,000 or so clones, under 8.5% of them singletons. The sequenced material came from central memory CD4+ T cells from blood. This receptor was taken from a young woman in good health. The chain is built from TRBV27 and TRBJ1-1, with 7 nucleotides matching TRBD1. This CDR3 is CASSLPGRGTTEAFF. CDR3 bases: TGTGCCAGCAGTTTACCCGGCAGGGGGACCACTGAAGCTTTCTTT.